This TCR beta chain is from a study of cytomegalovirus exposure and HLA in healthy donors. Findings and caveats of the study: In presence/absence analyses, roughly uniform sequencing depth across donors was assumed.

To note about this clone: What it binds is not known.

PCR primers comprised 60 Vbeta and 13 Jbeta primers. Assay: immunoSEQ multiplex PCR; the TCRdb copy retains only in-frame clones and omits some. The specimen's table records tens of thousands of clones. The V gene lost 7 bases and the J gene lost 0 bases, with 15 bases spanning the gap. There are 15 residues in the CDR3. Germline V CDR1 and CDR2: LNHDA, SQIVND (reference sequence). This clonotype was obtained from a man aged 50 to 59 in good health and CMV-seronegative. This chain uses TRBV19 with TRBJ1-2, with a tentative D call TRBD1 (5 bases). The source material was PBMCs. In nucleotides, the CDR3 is TGTGCCAGTAATCCACAGGAGACCTCTAACTATGGCTACACCTTC. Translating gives CASNPQETSNYGYTF.